This T cell receptor (beta chain) appears in the sequencing data of a study of T-cell memory formation after mild COVID-19. This clonotype was seen ten or more times. Its target is unknown. Overall study results and limits: CD8+ contracting clones occupied EMRA, while CD4+ ones occupied mainly CM and EM.

The CDR3 totals 13 residues. V lost 2 bases and J lost 8, with 11 bases in between. Each CDR3 protein is one row after TCRdb ran MiXCR on the 5' RACE reads. The profile covers about 290,000 distinct CDR3 sequences, with around a sixth appearing a single time and 22% taken by the ten largest. The sequence came from a man aged 18 to 30 who had mild COVID-19 (a few samples of this study predate the infection). Cell type and time point are not known. The V call is TRBV12-3 or TRBV12-4, the J call TRBJ2-3; D is perhaps TRBD1 (5 bases). Sequencing was done on a sample of PBMCs or a T cell subset sorted from them (not recorded which). CDR3 nucleotides: TGTGCCAGCAGTTTATCGTCTGGGGCTACGCAGTATTTT. This sequence encodes CASSLSSGATQYF.